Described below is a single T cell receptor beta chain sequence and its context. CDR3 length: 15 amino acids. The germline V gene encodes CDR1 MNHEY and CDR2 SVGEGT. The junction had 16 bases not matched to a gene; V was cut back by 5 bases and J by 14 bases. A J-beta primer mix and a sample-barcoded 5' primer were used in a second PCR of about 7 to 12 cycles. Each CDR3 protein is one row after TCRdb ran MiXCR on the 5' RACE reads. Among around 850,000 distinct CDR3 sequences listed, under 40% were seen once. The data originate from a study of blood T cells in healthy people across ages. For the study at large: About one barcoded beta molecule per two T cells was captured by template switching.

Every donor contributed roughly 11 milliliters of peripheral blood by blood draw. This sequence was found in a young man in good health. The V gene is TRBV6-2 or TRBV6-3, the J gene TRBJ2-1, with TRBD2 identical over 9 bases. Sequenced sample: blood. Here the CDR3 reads CASSPTPGLASFKFF. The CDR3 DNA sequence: TGTGCCAGCAGTCCAACTCCGGGACTAGCCTCGTTCAAGTTCTTC.